This T cell receptor (beta chain) was sequenced for a study of brain T cells in children with intractable seizures. The CDR3 has 15 amino acids. Trimming pared 0 bases from V and 4 bases from J, leaving 10 bases between. The germline V gene has CDR1 MGHRA and CDR2 YSYEKL. As to time point: blood from clinic visit 5 months post-surgery; TSC patient then seizure free. Clones were read by immunoSEQ multiplex PCR, and TCRdb kept only the in-frame ones, dropping some. Of about 340,000 clones in the sample, approximately 93% were seen once. The TCR was taken from a boy in the first two years of life with tuberous sclerosis and intractable seizures. Specimen: peripheral blood, collected roughly 5 months after surgery. This rearrangement joins TRBV4-1 to TRBJ2-1; D might be TRBD1 (6 bases). As DNA, the CDR3 is TGCGCCAGCAGCCAAGAGGGACATGGGTACAATGAGCAGTTCTTC. It is translated as CASSQEGHGYNEQFF.